Below are 4 T cell receptor beta chains sequenced from a single sample in a study of blood T cell repertoires in COVID-19 (TCRdb year 2020). Receptor libraries were prepared by the immunoSEQ multiplex PCR assay. TCRdb retrieved this table from immuneACCESS and kept in-frame rearrangements only. Not all clones are present; in checked studies, unresolved V genes account for under half, and no reason is known for the remainder. This sample lists about 160,000 clones; about 80% were detected once. Roughly 8% of the sample belongs to the ten largest clones. Sequenced: peripheral blood. These receptors were taken from a man between 60 and 70 years old with acute or convalescent COVID-19.

The V gene is TRBV20-1, the J gene TRBJ2-1; perhaps TRBD2 as D (6 bases). Per germline, CDR1 DFQATT and CDR2 SNEGSKA (reference sequence). V gave up 3 bases and J gave up 7 bases, with 16 bases separating them. This CDR3 comprises 14 residues. The CDR3 region has the DNA TGCAGTGCTAGTGATGTTTCGGGGAGGAATGAGCAGTTCTTC. It encodes CSASDVSGRNEQFF.

The V call is TRBV5-1, the J call TRBJ2-2, with 7 bases lining up with TRBD1. Germline CDR1 and CDR2: SGHRS and YFSETQ. The V gene end was trimmed by 4 bases and the J gene end by 0 bases; junction bases not matched to a gene: 3. The CDR3 is 15 residues long. The CDR3 DNA follows: TGCGCCAGCAGCCCTGGGACAGCGAACACCGGGGAGCTGTTTTTT. It translates to CASSPGTANTGELFF.

The chain uses TRBV6-5 and TRBJ1-5, with a possible D match to TRBD1 (6 bases). The germline V and J ends were trimmed by 6 bases and 2 bases, with 14 bases remaining between them. Germline loops: CDR1 MNHEY, CDR2 SVGAGI. CDR3 length equals 15 residues. Written as DNA, the CDR3 is TGTGCCAGCAGCCCACGTTCAGGGGGCAATCAGCCCCAGCATTTT. Its protein is CASSPRSGGNQPQHF.

This clone was found a few times. The CDR3 DNA reads as TGTGCCAGCAGTGACTCAGAGGGTTCTCAGCCCCAGCATTTT. It is translated as CASSDSEGSQPQHF. This chain joins TRBV6-4 and TRBJ1-5; no firm D call. Deletions cut 0 bases from V and 6 bases from J, with 9 bases between. Germline CDR1 MRHNA, CDR2 SNTAGT. The CDR3 loop spans 14 amino acids.